The text below deals with one T cell receptor (beta chain). Relative to the germline gene, one junction end is altered; a read error may explain this. This sample also contains other DNA sequences that code for the same CDR3. The data derive from a study of blood T cell repertoires in COVID-19. Turning to the study itself: Samples of COVID-19 (acute and convalescent) were obtained from the United States, Italy and Spain.

Generated by immunoSEQ multiplex PCR, the TCRdb table keeps only in-frame clones and is missing some. Of 140,000 to 150,000 clones in the sample, roughly 88% were seen once. The CDR3 totals 14 residues. CDR1 is DFQATT and CDR2 is SNEGSKA in the germline V gene (reference sequence). Material for sequencing was peripheral blood. The clonotype was recovered from a man aged 65-85 years with acute or convalescent COVID-19. The J gene is TRBJ2-7, the V gene TRBV20-1; D ambiguous. The CDR3 spells CSASELRLSYEQYF. The DNA for the CDR3 is TGCAGTGCTAGTGAACTCCGCCTCTCCTACGAACAGTACTTC.